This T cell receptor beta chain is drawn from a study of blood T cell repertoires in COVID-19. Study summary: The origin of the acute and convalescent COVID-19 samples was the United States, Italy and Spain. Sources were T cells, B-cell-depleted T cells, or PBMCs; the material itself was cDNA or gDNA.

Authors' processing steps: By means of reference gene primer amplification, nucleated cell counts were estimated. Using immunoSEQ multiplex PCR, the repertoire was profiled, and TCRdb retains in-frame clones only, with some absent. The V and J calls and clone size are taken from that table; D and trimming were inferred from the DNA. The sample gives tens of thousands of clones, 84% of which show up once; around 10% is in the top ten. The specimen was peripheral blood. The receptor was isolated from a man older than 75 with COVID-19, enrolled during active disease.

CDR3 DNA: TGTGCCAGCAGCTACCCCGGACTAGCGGGGGCGGGCAATGAGCAGTTCTTC. It encodes CASSYPGLAGAGNEQFF. The J gene is TRBJ2-1, the V gene TRBV11-2; 13 nucleotides match TRBD2. Germline V gene lookup returns CDR1 SGHAT and CDR2 FQNNGV. The CDR3 extends over 17 amino acids. V lost 4 bases, J lost 6 bases, and 9 bases stayed unmatched.